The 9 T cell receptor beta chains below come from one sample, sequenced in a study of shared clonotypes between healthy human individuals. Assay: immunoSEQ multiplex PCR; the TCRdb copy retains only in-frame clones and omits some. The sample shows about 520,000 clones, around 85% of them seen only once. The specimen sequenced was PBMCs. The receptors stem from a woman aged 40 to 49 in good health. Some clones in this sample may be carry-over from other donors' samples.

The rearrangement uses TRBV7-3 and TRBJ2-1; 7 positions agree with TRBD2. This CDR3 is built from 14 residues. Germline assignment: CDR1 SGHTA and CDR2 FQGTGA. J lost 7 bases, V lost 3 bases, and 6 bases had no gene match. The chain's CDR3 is CASSLGGSRNEQFF. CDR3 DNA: TGTGCCAGCAGCTTGGGCGGGAGTCGGAATGAGCAGTTCTTC.

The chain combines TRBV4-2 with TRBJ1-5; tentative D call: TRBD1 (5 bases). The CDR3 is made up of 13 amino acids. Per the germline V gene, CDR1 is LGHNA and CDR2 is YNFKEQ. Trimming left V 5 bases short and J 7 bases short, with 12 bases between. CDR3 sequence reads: CASSVDSGQPQHF. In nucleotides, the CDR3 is TGTGCCAGCAGCGTTGACAGTGGGCAGCCCCAGCATTTT.

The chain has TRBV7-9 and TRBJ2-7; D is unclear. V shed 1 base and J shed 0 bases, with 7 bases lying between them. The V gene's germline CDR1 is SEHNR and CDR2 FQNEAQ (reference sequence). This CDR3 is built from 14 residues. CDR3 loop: CASSLGVNSYEQYF. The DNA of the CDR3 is TGTGCCAGCAGCTTAGGGGTAAACTCCTACGAGCAGTACTTC.

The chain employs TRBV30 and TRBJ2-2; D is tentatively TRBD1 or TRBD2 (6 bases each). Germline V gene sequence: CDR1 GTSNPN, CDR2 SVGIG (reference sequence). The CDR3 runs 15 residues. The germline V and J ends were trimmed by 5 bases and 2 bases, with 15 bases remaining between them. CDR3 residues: CAWFPGAFNTGELFF. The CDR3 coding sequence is TGTGCCTGGTTCCCGGGGGCTTTTAACACCGGGGAGCTGTTTTTT.

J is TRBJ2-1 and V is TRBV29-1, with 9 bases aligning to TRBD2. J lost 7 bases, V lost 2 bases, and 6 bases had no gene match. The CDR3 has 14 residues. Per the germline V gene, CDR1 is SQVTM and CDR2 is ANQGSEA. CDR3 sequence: CSVERGGRANEQFF. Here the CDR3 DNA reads TGCAGCGTTGAAAGGGGCGGGAGGGCGAATGAGCAGTTCTTC.

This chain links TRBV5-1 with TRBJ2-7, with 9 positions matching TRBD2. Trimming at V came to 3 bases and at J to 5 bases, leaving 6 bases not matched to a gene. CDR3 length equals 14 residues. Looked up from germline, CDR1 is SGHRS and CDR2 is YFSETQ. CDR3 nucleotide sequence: TGCGCCAGCAGCTGGGGTCTAGCGGGAAACGAGCAGTACTTC. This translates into CASSWGLAGNEQYF.

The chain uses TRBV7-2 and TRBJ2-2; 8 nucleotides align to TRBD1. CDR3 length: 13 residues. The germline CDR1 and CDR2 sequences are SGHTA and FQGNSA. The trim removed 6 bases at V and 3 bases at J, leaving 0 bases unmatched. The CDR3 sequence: CASRTGDTGELFF. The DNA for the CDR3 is TGTGCCAGCAGGACAGGGGACACCGGGGAGCTGTTTTTT.

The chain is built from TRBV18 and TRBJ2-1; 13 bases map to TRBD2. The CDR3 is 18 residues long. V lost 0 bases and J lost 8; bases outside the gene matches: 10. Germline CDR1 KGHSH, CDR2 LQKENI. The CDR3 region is CASSPPSTSGRQWDEQFF. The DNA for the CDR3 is TGTGCCAGCTCACCACCGTCGACTAGCGGGAGGCAGTGGGATGAGCAGTTCTTC.

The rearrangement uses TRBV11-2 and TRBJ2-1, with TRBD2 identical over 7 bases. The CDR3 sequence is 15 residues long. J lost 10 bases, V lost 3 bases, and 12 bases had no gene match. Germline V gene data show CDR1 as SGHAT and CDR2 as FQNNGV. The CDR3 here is CASSFLVAGRGEQFF. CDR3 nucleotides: TGTGCCAGCAGCTTTTTAGTCGCAGGGCGGGGGGAGCAGTTCTTC.